The 4 T cell receptor beta chains below were found in one sample sequenced in a study of T-cell reconstitution after alpha-beta-depleted transplantation in children. Unique molecular identifiers tagged the TCRbeta library. TCRdb reprocessed the PCR reads with MiXCR, giving one entry per CDR3 protein. The sample contains 500,000 or so distinct CDR3 sequences, over 25% of which appear only once. The sample was PBMCs from the stem cell graft donor, taken from the stem cell graft. The receptors were sampled from a human donor who donated a stem cell graft to a child with aplastic anemia.

This sequence joins TRBV7-2 and TRBJ1-1, with D unresolved. The CDR3 runs to 13 residues. Per the germline V gene, CDR1 is SGHTA and CDR2 is FQGNSA. Deletions cut 5 bases from V and 0 bases from J, with 7 bases between. The CDR3 DNA follows: TGTGCCAGCAGCACAACGGTGAACACTGAAGCTTTCTTT. Translating it yields CASSTTVNTEAFF.

This clonotype was counted a few times. The rearrangement uses TRBV12-3 or TRBV12-4 and TRBJ1-2; unclear D gene. Trimming took 2 bases from V and 2 from J, leaving 3 bases between them. This CDR3 has 12 amino acids. The CDR3 DNA is TGTGCCAGCAGTTTAAGGAACTATGGCTACACCTTC. This codes for CASSLRNYGYTF.

A few counts support this clonotype. The chain has TRBV20-1 and TRBJ1-1, with a possible D match to TRBD1 (5 bases). This CDR3 has 14 amino acids. V lost 2 bases and J 2 bases, leaving 12 bases between the germline ends. The germline V gene encodes CDR1 DFQATT and CDR2 SNEGSKA (reference sequence). In nucleotides, the CDR3 is TGCAGTGCTAGAAGACCGGGACGCAACACTGAAGCTTTCTTT. It is translated as CSARRPGRNTEAFF.

This clonotype was counted between two and nine times. The chain has TRBV12-3 or TRBV12-4 and TRBJ1-2; 8 positions match TRBD1. V lost 7 bases, J lost 8 bases, and 9 bases stayed unmatched. The length of the CDR3 is 13 residues. The CDR3 loop reads CASKFSGGQGYTF. The CDR3, as DNA: TGTGCCAGCAAGTTCTCAGGGGGCCAGGGCTACACCTTC.